Each of the 22 T cell receptor beta chains below was sequenced from the same sample in a study of cytomegalovirus exposure and HLA in healthy donors. Amplification used 60 Vbeta primers and 13 Jbeta primers. Assay used: immunoSEQ multiplex PCR; TCRdb lists only in-frame clones, some missing. In the table there are 150,000 to 200,000 clones, about 72% of which are singletons. The sample consisted of PBMCs. All receptors come from a male donor in good health and CMV-seronegative.

The chain couples TRBV28 to TRBJ2-1, with 12 positions matching TRBD2. The CDR3 is made up of 18 amino acids. CDR1 is MDHEN, CDR2 SYDVKM, per germline. V was pared by 5 bases and J by 2 bases, with 10 bases of the junction left unmatched. The CDR3 reads CASSPLAGGPMAYNEQFF. The CDR3 DNA reads as TGTGCCAGCAGTCCTCTAGCGGGAGGGCCAATGGCCTACAATGAGCAGTTCTTC.

V is TRBV7-9 and J is TRBJ2-2, with 12 bases matching TRBD1. The CDR3 totals 17 residues. Germline-derived CDR1 and CDR2 are SEHNR and FQNEAQ (reference sequence). The ends lost 5 bases at V and 7 bases at J; junction bases unmatched: 11. The CDR3 DNA follows: TGTGCCAGCAGCCCGCCACCGGGACAGGGGGCCGTCGGGGAGCTGTTTTTT. Residues: CASSPPPGQGAVGELFF.

V is TRBV7-3 and J is TRBJ2-1; D is perhaps TRBD2 (5 bases). Trimming took off 5 bases at V and 9 bases at J, with 14 bases between the two ends. Per the germline V gene, CDR1 is SGHTA and CDR2 is FQGTGA. This CDR3 region has 13 residues. The DNA of the CDR3 is TGTGCCAGCAGCCCTGACTCCGAGGGTGAGCAGTTCTTC. Translated: CASSPDSEGEQFF.

Details on this clone: Different DNA sequences within this sample yield the same CDR3. This chain uses TRBV6-5 with TRBJ2-1; 10 nucleotides agree with TRBD2. After removal of 0 bases from V and 7 bases from J, the junction contained 3 bases not matched to a gene. Germline-derived CDR1 and CDR2 are MNHEY and SVGAGI. This CDR3 contains 15 residues. The CDR3 region has the DNA TGTGCCAGCAGTTACTCCCTAGCGGGAGAGAATGAGCAGTTCTTC. It is translated as CASSYSLAGENEQFF.

The chain recombines TRBV5-1 with TRBJ1-5; tentatively, D is TRBD1 (6 bases). CDR3 length: 14 residues. Trimming left V 4 bases short and J 7 bases short, with 15 bases between. The germline V gene encodes CDR1 SGHRS and CDR2 YFSETQ. The CDR3 DNA sequence: TGCGCCAGCAGCACCACAGGGATGGGGCAGCCCCAGCATTTT. It encodes CASSTTGMGQPQHF.

The chain is built from TRBV5-4 and TRBJ2-7; TRBD1 matches 7 bases. Looked up from germline, CDR1 is SGHNT and CDR2 is YYREEE (reference sequence). V trimming: 3 bases; J trimming: 2 bases; junction bases outside the gene matches: 8. The CDR3 loop spans 15 amino acids. CDR3 sequence (DNA): TGTGCCAGCAGCTGGGGACAGCCTAAAACCTACGAGCAGTACTTC. Protein product: CASSWGQPKTYEQYF.

This clone has only a few counts. The V and J genes are TRBV30 and TRBJ2-1; TRBD1 is a possible D gene (8 bases). The V gene lost 5 bases and the J gene lost 4 bases, with 15 bases spanning the gap. In germline, CDR1 is GTSNPN, CDR2 SVGIG (reference sequence). The CDR3 is 14 residues long. DNA of the CDR3: TGTGCCTGGGGACAGGGAGGGGCATACAATGAGCAGTTCTTC. The encoded protein is CAWGQGGAYNEQFF.

The chain recombines TRBV6-5 with TRBJ2-1, with TRBD2 identical over 8 bases. Germline loops: CDR1 MNHEY, CDR2 SVGAGI. This CDR3 contains 15 residues. V shed 4 bases and J 6 bases; nucleotides not matched to a gene: 8. The CDR3 loop is CASSSPTGGTNEQFF. Written as DNA, the CDR3 is TGTGCCAGCAGTTCCCCAACGGGAGGGACCAATGAGCAGTTCTTC.

The chain combines TRBV14 with TRBJ1-1; TRBD1 agrees at 8 bases. CDR1 is SGHDN, CDR2 FVKESK, per germline. V was clipped by 3 bases and J by 0 bases; unmatched bases: 3. CDR3 length: 15 residues. CDR3 loop: CASSHRTGMNTEAFF. The CDR3, as DNA: TGTGCCAGCAGCCACCGGACAGGGATGAACACTGAAGCTTTCTTT. The full variable domain, completed using reference TRBV14 and TRBJ1-1, is EAGVTQFPSHSVIEKGQTVTLRCDPISGHDNLYWYRRVMGKEIKFLLHFVKESKQDESGMPNNRFLAERTGGTYSTLKVQPAELEDSGVYFCASSHRTGMNTEAFFGQGTRLTVV.

V is TRBV13 and J is TRBJ2-5; the D gene is possibly TRBD1 (7 bases). The DNA matches TRBJ2-7 better at its end, which makes the J call doubtful. This CDR3 region has 14 residues. Germline CDR1 is PRHDT and CDR2 is FYEKMQ (reference sequence). CDR3 amino acids: CASRSGRGVYEQYF. CDR3 coding DNA: TGTGCCAGCAGGTCGGGCAGGGGGGTCTACGAGCAGTACTTC.

J is TRBJ2-1 and V is TRBV5-5; 8 bases are a match to TRBD1. This CDR3 is built from 16 residues. With 4 bases clipped from V and 4 bases from J, the junction kept 10 bases outside the gene matches. Germline CDR1 reads SGHKS; CDR2 reads YYEKEE (reference sequence). Here the CDR3 reads CASSRVAGQGYNEQFF. Here the CDR3 DNA reads TGTGCCAGCAGCCGCGTAGCCGGACAGGGTTACAATGAGCAGTTCTTC. Full variable domain (outside the CDR3, taken from reference TRBV5-5 and TRBJ2-1): DAGVTQSPTHLIKTRGQQVTLRCSPISGHKSVSWYQQVLGQGPQFIFQYYEKEERGRGNFPDRFSARQFPNYSSELNVNALLLGDSALYLCASSRVAGQGYNEQFFGPGTRLTVL.

This clone occurred a few times. CDR3: CASSGGTEAFF. In DNA, the CDR3 is TGTGCCAGCAGCGGTGGCACTGAAGCTTTCTTT. V is TRBV6-1 and J is TRBJ1-1; D unresolved. CDR3 length equals 11 residues. CDR1 and CDR2 from the germline V gene are MNHNS and SASEGT. The V and J ends lost 6 bases and 4 bases respectively, with 6 bases between them.

V is TRBV4-3 and J is TRBJ1-1, with 7 positions matching TRBD1. This CDR3 comprises 15 residues. In germline, CDR1 is LGHNA, CDR2 YSLEER. V shed 1 base and J 2 bases; nucleotides not matched to a gene: 4. This chain's CDR3 is CASSQGDRDNTEAFF. The CDR3 DNA follows: TGCGCCAGCAGCCAAGGCGACAGGGATAACACTGAAGCTTTCTTT.

CDR3 protein: CASSLWGREQYF. The DNA for the CDR3 is TGTGCCAGCAGCCTATGGGGGAGGGAGCAGTACTTC. The V call is TRBV27, the J call TRBJ2-7, with D possibly matching TRBD2 (6 bases). Germline CDR1 reads MNHEY; CDR2 reads SMNVEV (reference sequence). The CDR3 runs to 12 residues. The V gene lost 6 bases and the J gene lost 7 bases, with 13 bases spanning the gap.

The V call is TRBV9, the J call TRBJ2-7, with 8 bases that match TRBD1. CDR3 length: 14 residues. Trimming removed 0 bases from V and 5 bases from J; junction bases left unmatched: 4. Per the germline V gene, CDR1 is SGDLS and CDR2 is YYNGEE. The CDR3 coding sequence is TGTGCCAGCAGCGTAGGGACAGGGTTCCACGAGCAGTACTTC. It specifies CASSVGTGFHEQYF.

V usage is TRBV27 and J usage is TRBJ2-3, with TRBD1 matching 7 bases. The junction had 3 bases not matched to a gene; V was cut back by 1 base and J by 2 bases. The germline CDR1 and CDR2 sequences are MNHEY and SMNVEV (reference sequence). The CDR3 extends over 15 amino acids. The CDR3 sequence is CASSLLGTATDTQYF. CDR3 nucleotide sequence: TGTGCCAGCAGTTTATTGGGGACAGCCACAGATACGCAGTATTTT.

This chain connects TRBV6-1 to TRBJ1-5, with D tentatively TRBD1 (6 bases). Germline assignment: CDR1 MNHNS and CDR2 SASEGT. The CDR3 is made up of 16 amino acids. The V and J ends lost 1 base and 4 bases respectively, with 14 bases between them. CDR3 protein: CASSEGEGEGNQPQHF. CDR3 nucleotide sequence: TGTGCCAGCAGTGAAGGAGAGGGGGAGGGTAATCAGCCCCAGCATTTT.

This chain uses TRBV5-1 with TRBJ1-1, with D unresolved. Between the trimmed V and J ends, which lost 4 bases and 0 bases, there was a span of 16 bases. CDR3 length: 16 amino acids. Germline V lookup: CDR1 SGHRS, CDR2 YFSETQ. In nucleotides, the CDR3 is TGCGCCAGCAGCGCCGCCGGTGGTACCATGAACACTGAAGCTTTCTTT. As protein: CASSAAGGTMNTEAFF.

The chain recombines TRBV10-2 with TRBJ1-5; D remains ambiguous. V gave up 3 bases and J gave up 5 bases, with 11 bases separating them. Germline V gene sequence: CDR1 WSHSY, CDR2 SAAADI. The CDR3 is made up of 14 amino acids. This chain's CDR3 is CASSDPGTHQPQHF. Here the CDR3 DNA reads TGCGCCAGCAGTGACCCAGGTACCCATCAGCCCCAGCATTTT.

The rearrangement links TRBV29-1 to TRBJ2-3, with D maybe TRBD2 (6 bases). The CDR3 covers 13 residues. Trimming cost V 5 bases and J 1 base, with 10 bases left between them. Germline V gene sequence: CDR1 SQVTM, CDR2 ANQGSEA. This CDR3 reads CSVQREGTDTQYF. CDR3 nucleotide sequence: TGCAGCGTTCAGAGGGAGGGCACAGATACGCAGTATTTT.

The V call is TRBV7-2, the J call TRBJ1-2; 8 bases fit TRBD1. The CDR3 totals 15 residues. Germline lookup yields CDR1 SGHTA and CDR2 FQGNSA. Trimming cost V 1 base and J 4 bases; bases outside gene matches: 5. The CDR3 spells CASSLEADRAYGYTF. The CDR3 DNA follows: TGTGCCAGCAGCTTAGAGGCGGACAGGGCCTATGGCTACACCTTC.

The V call is TRBV6-5, the J call TRBJ1-2, with D perhaps matching TRBD1 (5 bases). Per germline, CDR1 MNHEY and CDR2 SVGAGI. This CDR3 is built from 12 residues. Trimming removed 0 bases at V and 6 bases at J, with 5 bases between. The CDR3 reads CASSYSGDGYTF. The CDR3 DNA sequence: TGTGCCAGCAGTTACTCAGGGGATGGCTACACCTTC.